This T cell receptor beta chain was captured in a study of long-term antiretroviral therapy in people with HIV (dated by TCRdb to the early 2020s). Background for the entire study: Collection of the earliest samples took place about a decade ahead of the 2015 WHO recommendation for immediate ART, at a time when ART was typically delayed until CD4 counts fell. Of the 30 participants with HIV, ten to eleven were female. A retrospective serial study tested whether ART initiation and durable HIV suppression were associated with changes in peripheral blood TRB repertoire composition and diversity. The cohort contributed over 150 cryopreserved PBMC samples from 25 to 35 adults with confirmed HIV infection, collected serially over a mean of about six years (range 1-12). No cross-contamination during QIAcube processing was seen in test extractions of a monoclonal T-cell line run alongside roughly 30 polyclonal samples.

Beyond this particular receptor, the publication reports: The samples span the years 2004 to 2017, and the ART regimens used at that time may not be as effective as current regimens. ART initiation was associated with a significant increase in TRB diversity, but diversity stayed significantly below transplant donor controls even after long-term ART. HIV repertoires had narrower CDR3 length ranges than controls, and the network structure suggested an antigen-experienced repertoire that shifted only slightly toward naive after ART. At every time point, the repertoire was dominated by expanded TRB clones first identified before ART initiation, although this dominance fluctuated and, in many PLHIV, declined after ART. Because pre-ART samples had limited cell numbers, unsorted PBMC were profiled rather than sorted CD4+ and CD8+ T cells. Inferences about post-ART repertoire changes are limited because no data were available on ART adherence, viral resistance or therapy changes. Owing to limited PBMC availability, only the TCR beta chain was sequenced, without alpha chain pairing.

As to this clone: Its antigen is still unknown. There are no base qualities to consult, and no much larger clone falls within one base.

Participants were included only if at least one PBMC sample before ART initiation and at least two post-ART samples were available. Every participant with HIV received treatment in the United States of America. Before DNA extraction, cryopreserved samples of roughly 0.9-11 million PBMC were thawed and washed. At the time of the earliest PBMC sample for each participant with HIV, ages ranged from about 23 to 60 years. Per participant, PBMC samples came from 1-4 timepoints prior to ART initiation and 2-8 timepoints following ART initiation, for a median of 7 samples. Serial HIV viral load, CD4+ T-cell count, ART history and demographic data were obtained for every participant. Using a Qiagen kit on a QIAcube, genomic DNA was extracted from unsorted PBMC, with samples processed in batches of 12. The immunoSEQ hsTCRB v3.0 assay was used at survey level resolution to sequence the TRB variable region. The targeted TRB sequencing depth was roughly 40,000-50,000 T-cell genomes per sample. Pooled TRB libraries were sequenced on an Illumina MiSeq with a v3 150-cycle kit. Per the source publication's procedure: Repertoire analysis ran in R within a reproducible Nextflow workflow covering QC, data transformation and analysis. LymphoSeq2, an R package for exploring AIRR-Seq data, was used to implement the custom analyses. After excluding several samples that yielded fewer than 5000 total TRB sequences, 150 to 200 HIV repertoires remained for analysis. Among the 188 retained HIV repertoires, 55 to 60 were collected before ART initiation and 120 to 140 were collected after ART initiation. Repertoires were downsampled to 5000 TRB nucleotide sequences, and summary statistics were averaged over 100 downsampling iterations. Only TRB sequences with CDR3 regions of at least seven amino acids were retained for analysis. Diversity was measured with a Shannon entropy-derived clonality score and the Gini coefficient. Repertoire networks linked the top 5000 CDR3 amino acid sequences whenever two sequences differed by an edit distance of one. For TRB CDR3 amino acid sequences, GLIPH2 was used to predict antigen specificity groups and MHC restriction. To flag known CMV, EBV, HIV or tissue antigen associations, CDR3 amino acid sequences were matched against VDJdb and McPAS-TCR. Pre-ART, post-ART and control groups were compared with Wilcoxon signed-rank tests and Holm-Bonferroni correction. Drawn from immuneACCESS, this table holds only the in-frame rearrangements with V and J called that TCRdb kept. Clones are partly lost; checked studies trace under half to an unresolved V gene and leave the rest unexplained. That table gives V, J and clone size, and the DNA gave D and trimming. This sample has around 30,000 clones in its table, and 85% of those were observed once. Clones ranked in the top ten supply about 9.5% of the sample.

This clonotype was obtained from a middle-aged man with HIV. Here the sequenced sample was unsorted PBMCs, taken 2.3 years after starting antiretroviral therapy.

In nucleotide form, the sequence is TGTGCCAGCAGCTTACGGAATCTCGGGGTGGGCAAACTGTTTTTT. Translated, this gives CASSLRNLGVGKLFF. The chain is assembled from TRBV7-9 and TRBJ1-4, with an unclear D gene assignment. Reading from cysteine to phenylalanine, the CDR3 counts 15 amino acids. The kept DNA is CDR3 alone, 45 bases in frame from the first base. Sequences SEHNR (CDR1) and FQNEAQ (CDR2) are obtained from the germline V gene (reference sequence). V was cut back by 2 bases and J by 11 bases, leaving a gap of 18 bases between them.